Listed below are T cell receptor beta chains from one sample, sequenced in a study of OX40 agonist ivuxolimab in advanced cancers. Assay: immunoSEQ multiplex PCR; the TCRdb copy retains only in-frame clones and omits some. This sample has tens of thousands of clones, with around nine tenths found just once. This material consisted of CD4+ or CD8+ T cells sorted from blood, taken in a trial of the OX40 agonist ivuxolimab. The receptor set was obtained from an adult with an advanced solid tumor such as melanoma, head and neck, liver or kidney cancer. CDR3s include the opening cysteine and the closing phenylalanine or tryptophan. The D gene is left open where the match is weak. The size entry is marked missing in some rows and otherwise reads once, few, many or a size class.

D	length	V	size	J	CDR3	DNA
TRBD1	16	TRBV9	.	TRBJ1-2	CASSAGGGQDNYGYTF	TGTGCCAGCAGCGCCGGAGGGGGACAGGATAACTATGGCTACACCTTC
TRBD2	16	TRBV6-4	.	TRBJ2-1	CASSDPEGTSGSRLFF	TGTGCCAGCAGTGACCCCGAAGGGACTAGCGGGAGCAGATTGTTCTTC
TRBD1	15	TRBV10-3	.	TRBJ1-6	CAISDNGQGHSPLHF	TGTGCCATCAGTGACAACGGACAGGGGCATTCACCCCTCCACTTT
.	15	TRBV5-6	.	TRBJ2-1	CASSWTLTQRNEQFF	TGTGCCAGCAGCTGGACACTAACCCAGCGGAATGAGCAGTTCTTC
TRBD2	17	TRBV5-1	.	TRBJ2-5	CASSPSGLAGAKETQYF	TGCGCCAGCAGCCCCTCGGGACTAGCGGGGGCGAAAGAGACCCAGTACTTC
TRBD1	13	TRBV2	.	TRBJ1-2	CASTQGQPYGYTF	TGTGCCAGCACCCAGGGACAGCCCTATGGCTACACCTTC
.	14	TRBV7-2	.	TRBJ2-7	CASSLDTGSYEQYF	TGTGCCAGCAGCCTAGATACAGGGTCGTACGAGCAGTACTTC
.	16	TRBV30	.	TRBJ1-4	CAWAGPTASTNEKLFF	TGTGCCTGGGCGGGCCCCACAGCCTCAACTAATGAAAAACTGTTTTTT
.	13	TRBV29-1	.	TRBJ2-7	CSALRDRGYEQYF	TGCAGCGCGTTGCGGGACAGAGGCTACGAGCAGTACTTC
.	14	TRBV13	.	TRBJ2-2	CASSLATRSGELFF	TGTGCCAGCAGCCTAGCGACCCGGTCCGGGGAGCTGTTTTTT
.	16	TRBV18	few	TRBJ1-1	CASSPRSTAMNTEAFF	TGTGCCAGCTCACCTCGATCGACAGCAATGAACACTGAAGCTTTCTTT
TRBD1	19	TRBV7-3	.	TRBJ2-6	CASSLMRAGGVSGANVLTF	TGTGCCAGCAGCTTAATGCGGGCAGGGGGCGTCTCTGGGGCCAACGTCCTGACTTTC
TRBD1	14	TRBV7-2	.	TRBJ1-2	CASSGTGVGRGYTF	TGTGCCAGCAGCGGGACAGGGGTTGGGCGGGGCTACACCTTC
TRBD2	17	TRBV5-1	.	TRBJ2-5	CASSLGLAGSRGETQYF	TGCGCCAGCAGCTTGGGACTAGCGGGATCCAGGGGGGAGACCCAGTACTTC
.	14	TRBV5-1	.	TRBJ2-5	CASSLAVVGETQYF	TGCGCCAGCAGCTTGGCCGTCGTCGGAGAGACCCAGTACTTC